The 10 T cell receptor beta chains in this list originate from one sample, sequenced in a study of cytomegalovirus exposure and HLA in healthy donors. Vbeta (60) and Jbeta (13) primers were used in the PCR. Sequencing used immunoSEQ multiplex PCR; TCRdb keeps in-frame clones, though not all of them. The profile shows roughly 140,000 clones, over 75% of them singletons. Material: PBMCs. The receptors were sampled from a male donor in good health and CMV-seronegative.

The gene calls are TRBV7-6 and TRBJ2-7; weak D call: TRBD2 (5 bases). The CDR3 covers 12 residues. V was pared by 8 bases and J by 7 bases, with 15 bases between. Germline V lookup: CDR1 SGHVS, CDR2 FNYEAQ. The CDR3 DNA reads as TGTGCCAGCTCGACGGGGTTGGGGGAGCAGTACTTC. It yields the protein CASSTGLGEQYF.

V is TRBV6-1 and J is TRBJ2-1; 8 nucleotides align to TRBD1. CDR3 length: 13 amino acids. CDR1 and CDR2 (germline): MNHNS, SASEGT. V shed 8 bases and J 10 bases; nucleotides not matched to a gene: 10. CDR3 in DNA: TGTGCCAGCGGACAGGGCCCCGATGGAGAGCAGTTCTTC. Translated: CASGQGPDGEQFF.

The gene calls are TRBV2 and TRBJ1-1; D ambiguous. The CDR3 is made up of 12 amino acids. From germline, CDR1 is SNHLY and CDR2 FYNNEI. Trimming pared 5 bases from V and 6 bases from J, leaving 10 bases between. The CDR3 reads CASSSTGSEAFF. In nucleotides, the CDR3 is TGTGCCAGCAGTTCCACGGGTTCTGAAGCTTTCTTT.

The CDR3 sequence: CASISGGEKLFF. CDR3 bases: TGTGCCAGCATCTCAGGAGGGGAAAAACTGTTTTTT. The V gene is TRBV2, the J gene TRBJ1-4; D remains ambiguous. V lost 7 bases and J 8 bases, leaving 11 bases between the germline ends. This CDR3 contains 12 residues. Germline lookup yields CDR1 SNHLY and CDR2 FYNNEI.

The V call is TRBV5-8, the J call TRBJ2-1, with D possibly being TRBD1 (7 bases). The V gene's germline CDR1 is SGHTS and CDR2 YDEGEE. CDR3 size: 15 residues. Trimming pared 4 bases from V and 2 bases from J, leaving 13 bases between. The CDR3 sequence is CASSHARGAYNEQFF. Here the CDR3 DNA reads TGTGCCAGCAGCCATGCCAGGGGGGCCTACAATGAGCAGTTCTTC.

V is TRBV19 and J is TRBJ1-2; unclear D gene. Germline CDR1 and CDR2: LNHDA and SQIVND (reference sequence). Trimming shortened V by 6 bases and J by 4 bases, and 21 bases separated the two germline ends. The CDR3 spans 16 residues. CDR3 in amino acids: CASSPAGSVGVYGYTF. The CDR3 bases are TGTGCCAGTAGCCCGGCAGGCTCGGTAGGTGTCTATGGCTACACCTTC.

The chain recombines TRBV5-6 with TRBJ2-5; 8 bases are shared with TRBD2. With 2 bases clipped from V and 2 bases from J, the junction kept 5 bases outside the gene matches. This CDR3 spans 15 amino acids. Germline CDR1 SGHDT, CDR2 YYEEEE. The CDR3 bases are TGTGCCAGCAGCTTCGGGGGCGGGGGGCAAGAGACCCAGTACTTC. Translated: CASSFGGGGQETQYF.

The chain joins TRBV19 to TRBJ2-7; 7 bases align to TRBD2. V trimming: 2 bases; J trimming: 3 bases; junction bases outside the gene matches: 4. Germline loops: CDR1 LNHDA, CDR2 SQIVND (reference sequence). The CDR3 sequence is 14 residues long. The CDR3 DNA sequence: TGTGCCAGTAGTATATTTACGGGAGGCTACGAGCAGTACTTC. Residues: CASSIFTGGYEQYF.

CDR3 coding DNA: TGTGCCAGCAGCACGGGGACAGGGGGTGCACAAGAGACCCAGTACTTC. Encoded protein: CASSTGTGGAQETQYF. This chain uses TRBV9 with TRBJ2-5; TRBD1 aligns across 11 bases. Trimming cost V 4 bases and J 2 bases; bases outside gene matches: 7. Per germline, CDR1 SGDLS and CDR2 YYNGEE. The CDR3 is 16 amino acids.

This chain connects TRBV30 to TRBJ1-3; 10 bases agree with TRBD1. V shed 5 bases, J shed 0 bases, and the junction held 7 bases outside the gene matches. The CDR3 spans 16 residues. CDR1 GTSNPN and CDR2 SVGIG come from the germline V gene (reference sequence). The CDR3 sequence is CAWSRQGASSGNTIYF. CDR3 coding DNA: TGTGCCTGGTCCAGACAGGGGGCAAGCTCTGGAAACACCATATATTTT.